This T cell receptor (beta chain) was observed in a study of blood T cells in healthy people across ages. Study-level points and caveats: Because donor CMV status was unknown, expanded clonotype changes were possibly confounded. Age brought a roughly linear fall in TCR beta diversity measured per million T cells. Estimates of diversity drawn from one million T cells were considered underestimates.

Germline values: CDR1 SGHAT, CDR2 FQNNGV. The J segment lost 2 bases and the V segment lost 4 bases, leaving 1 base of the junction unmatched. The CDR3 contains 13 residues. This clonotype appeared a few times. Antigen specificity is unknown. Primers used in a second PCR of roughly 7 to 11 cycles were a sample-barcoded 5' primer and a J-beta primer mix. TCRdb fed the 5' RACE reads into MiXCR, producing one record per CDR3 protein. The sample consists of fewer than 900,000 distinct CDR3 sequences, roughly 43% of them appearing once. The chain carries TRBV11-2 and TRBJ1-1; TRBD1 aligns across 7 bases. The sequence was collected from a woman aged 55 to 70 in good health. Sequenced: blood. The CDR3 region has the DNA TGTGCCAGCAGCTGGACAGGAAACACTGAAGCTTTCTTT. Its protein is CASSWTGNTEAFF. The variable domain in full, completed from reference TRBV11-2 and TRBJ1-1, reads EAGVAQSPRYKIIEKRQSVAFWCNPISGHATLYWYQQILGQGPKLLIQFQNNGVVDDSQLPKDRFSAERLKGVDSTLKIQPAKLEDSAVYLCASSWTGNTEAFFGQGTRLTVV.